This T cell receptor beta chain was recovered during a study of T cell changes during pregnancy in multiple sclerosis. Some clones are missing from TCRdb's copy, which holds only in-frame ones; the method was immunoSEQ multiplex PCR. This table has tens of thousands of clones, almost 95% appearing once. CDR1 and CDR2 (germline): MDHEN, SYDVKM. The V and J ends lost 2 bases and 2 bases respectively, with 10 bases between them. This CDR3 comprises 15 residues. The rearrangement links TRBV28 to TRBJ1-5; D is unresolved. Source: CD4+ T cells from peripheral blood mononuclear cells, taken before pregnancy. This sequence was found in a female donor with multiple sclerosis, enrolled in a pregnancy study. CDR3 loop: CASSLAGRGNQPQHF. The CDR3 DNA reads TGTGCCAGCAGTTTAGCCGGGAGAGGCAATCAGCCCCAGCATTTT.